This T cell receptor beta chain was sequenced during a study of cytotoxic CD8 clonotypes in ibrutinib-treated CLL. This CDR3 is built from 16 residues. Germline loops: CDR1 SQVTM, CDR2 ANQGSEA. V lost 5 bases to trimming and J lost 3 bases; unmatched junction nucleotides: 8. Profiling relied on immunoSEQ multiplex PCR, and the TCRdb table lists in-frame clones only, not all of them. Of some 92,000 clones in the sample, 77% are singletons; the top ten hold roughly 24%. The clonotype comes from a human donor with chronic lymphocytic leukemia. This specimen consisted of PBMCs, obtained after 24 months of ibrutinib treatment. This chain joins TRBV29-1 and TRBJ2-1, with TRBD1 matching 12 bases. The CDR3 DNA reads TGCAGCGTTATTCCCGGGACAGGGGGCCTCTACAATGAGCAGTTCTTC. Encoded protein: CSVIPGTGGLYNEQFF.